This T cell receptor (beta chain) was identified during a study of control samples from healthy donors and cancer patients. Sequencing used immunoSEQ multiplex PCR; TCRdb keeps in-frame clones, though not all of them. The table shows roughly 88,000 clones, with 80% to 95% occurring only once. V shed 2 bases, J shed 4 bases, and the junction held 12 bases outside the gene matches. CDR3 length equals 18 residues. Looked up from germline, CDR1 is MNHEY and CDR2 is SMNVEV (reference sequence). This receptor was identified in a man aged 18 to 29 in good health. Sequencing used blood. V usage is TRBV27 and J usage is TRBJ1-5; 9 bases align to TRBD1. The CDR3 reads CASSLTPRTGASNQPQHF. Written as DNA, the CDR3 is TGTGCCAGCAGTTTAACCCCACGGACAGGGGCTTCTAATCAGCCCCAGCATTTT.